The present entry profiles one T cell receptor beta chain with its context. The sample belongs to a study of blood T cell repertoires in COVID-19. Study information: Donors in the United States, Italy and Spain gave samples during acute or convalescent COVID-19. T cells, B-cell-depleted T cells, or PBMCs provided the cDNA or gDNA that served as material.

The CDR3 is 12 amino acids. CDR1 is KGHSH and CDR2 is LQKENI in the germline V gene. The V end lost 11 bases, the J end lost 6 bases, and 17 bases lay between the germline ends. Per the study methods: By means of reference gene primer amplification, nucleated cell counts were estimated. Some clones are missing from TCRdb's copy, which holds only in-frame ones; the method was immunoSEQ multiplex PCR. Clone size and V and J calls were adopted from that table, with D and trimming inferred from the DNA. The sample has some 380,000 clones, roughly 86% seen once. Sequenced input: PBMCs or T cells enriched from blood (not recorded which). This TCR was sampled from a man aged 30 to 39 who had recovered from COVID-19. The chain employs TRBV18 and TRBJ2-7, with D perhaps TRBD2 (6 bases). The CDR3 reads CAGGGGSREQYF. As DNA, the CDR3 is TGTGCCGGGGGAGGAGGGTCACGCGAGCAGTACTTC.